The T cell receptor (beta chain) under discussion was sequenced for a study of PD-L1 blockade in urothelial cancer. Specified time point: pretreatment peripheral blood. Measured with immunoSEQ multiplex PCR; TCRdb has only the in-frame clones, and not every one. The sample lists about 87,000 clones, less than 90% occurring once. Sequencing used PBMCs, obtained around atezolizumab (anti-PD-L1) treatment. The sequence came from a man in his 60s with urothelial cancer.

CDR3 coding DNA: TGTGCCAGCAGGGGGACTTTTACTAAAAACATTCAGTACTTC. It yields the protein CASRGTFTKNIQYF. The chain joins TRBV7-9 to TRBJ2-4; TRBD2 might be the D (6 bases). V shed 6 bases and J shed 4 bases, with 13 bases lying between them. The CDR3 spans 14 residues. The germline V gene has CDR1 SEHNR and CDR2 FQNEAQ (reference sequence).